This T cell receptor beta chain was profiled in a study of CD8 T cells in Susac syndrome. Random hexamers were used to reverse transcribe 0.5 to 1 ug of RNA. immunoSEQ multiplex PCR amplified TCR beta CDR3 across 54 Vbeta, 13 Jbeta. Each CDR3 protein gets one entry after TCRdb re-called the immunoSEQ multiplex PCR reads with MiXCR. The sample lists under 550,000 distinct CDR3 sequences; around 83% were seen once. CD8+ and CD4+ T cells taken from blood had their TCR beta sequenced. Through negative isolation, CD4+ and CD8+ T cells were obtained, while TEMRA cells were enriched using FACS. From germline, CDR1 is SEHNR and CDR2 FQNEAQ (reference sequence). Trimming stripped 2 bases from V and 3 bases from J, with 13 bases between. CDR3 length equals 15 residues.

Sequencing input: CD8+ T cells from PBMCs. V usage is TRBV7-9 and J usage is TRBJ1-1, with D tentatively TRBD1 (5 bases). This receptor was obtained from a human donor with multiple sclerosis. CDR3 amino acids: CASSLYGQTDTEAFF. CDR3 in DNA: TGTGCCAGCAGCTTATACGGGCAGACAGACACTGAAGCTTTCTTT.